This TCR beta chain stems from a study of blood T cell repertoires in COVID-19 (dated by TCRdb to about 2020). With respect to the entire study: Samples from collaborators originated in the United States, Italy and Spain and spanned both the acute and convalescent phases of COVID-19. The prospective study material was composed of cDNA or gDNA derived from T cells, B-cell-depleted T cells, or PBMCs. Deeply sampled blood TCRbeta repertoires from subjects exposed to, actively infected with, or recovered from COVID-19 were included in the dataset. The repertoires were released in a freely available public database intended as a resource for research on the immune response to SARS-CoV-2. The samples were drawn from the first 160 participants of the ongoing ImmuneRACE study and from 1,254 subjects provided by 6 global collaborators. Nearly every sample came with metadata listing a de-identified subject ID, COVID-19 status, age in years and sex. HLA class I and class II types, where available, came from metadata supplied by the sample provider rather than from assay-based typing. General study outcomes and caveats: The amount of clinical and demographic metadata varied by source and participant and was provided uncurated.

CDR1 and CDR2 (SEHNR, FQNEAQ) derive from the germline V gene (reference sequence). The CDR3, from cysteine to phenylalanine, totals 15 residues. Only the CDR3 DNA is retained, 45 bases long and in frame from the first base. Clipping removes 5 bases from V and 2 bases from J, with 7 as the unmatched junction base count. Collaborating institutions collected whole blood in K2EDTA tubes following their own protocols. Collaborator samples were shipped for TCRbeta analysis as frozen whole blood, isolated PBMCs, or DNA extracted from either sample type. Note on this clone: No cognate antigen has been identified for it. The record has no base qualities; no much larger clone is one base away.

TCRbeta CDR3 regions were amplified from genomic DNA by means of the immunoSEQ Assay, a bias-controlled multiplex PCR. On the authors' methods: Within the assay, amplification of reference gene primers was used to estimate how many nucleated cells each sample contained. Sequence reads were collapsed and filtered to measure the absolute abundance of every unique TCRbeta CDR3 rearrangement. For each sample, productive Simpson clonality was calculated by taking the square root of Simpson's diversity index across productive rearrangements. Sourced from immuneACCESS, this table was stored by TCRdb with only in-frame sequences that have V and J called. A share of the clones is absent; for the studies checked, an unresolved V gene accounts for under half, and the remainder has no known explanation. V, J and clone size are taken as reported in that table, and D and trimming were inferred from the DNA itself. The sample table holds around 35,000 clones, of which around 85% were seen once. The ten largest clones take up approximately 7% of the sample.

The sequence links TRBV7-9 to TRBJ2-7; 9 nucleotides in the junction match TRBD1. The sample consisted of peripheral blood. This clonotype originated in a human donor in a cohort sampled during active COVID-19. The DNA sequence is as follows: TGTGCCAGCAGCCCACGGACAGGGGAAACCTACGAGCAGTACTTC. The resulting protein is CASSPRTGETYEQYF.